These 9 T cell receptor beta chains were sequenced from one sample in a study of cytomegalovirus exposure and HLA in healthy donors. The PCR employed 60 Vbeta primers together with 13 Jbeta primers. Using immunoSEQ multiplex PCR, the repertoire was profiled, and TCRdb retains in-frame clones only, with some absent. The sample includes fewer than 110,000 clones, approximately 80% seen only once; the top ten take 4% to 5%. What was sequenced was PBMCs. The receptor set was obtained from a male donor in good health and CMV-seronegative.

The J gene is TRBJ1-2, the V gene TRBV5-8, with 10 bases matching TRBD1. The CDR3 contains 14 residues. CDR1 is SGHTS, CDR2 YDEGEE, per germline. The V and J ends lost 3 bases and 7 bases, in that order; junction bases with no gene match: 6. CDR3 residues: CASSWGQGRGGYTF. The CDR3 bases are TGTGCCAGCAGCTGGGGACAGGGGAGAGGTGGCTACACCTTC.

This clone was found once. This rearrangement joins TRBV29-1 to TRBJ2-1; 13 positions match TRBD2. J was trimmed by 3 bases and V by 6 bases; bases with no gene match: 11. Per germline, CDR1 SQVTM and CDR2 ANQGSEA. The CDR3 totals 17 residues. CDR3 loop: CSVRLAGGLSFYNEQFF. The CDR3 region has the DNA TGCAGCGTAAGACTAGCGGGAGGCCTCTCCTTCTACAATGAGCAGTTCTTC.

The V and J genes are TRBV6-6 and TRBJ2-3, with D possibly matching TRBD2 (5 bases). The CDR3 length is 13 residues. Between the trimmed V and J ends, which lost 2 bases and 6 bases, there was a span of 9 bases. Germline CDR1 MNHNY, CDR2 SVGAGI (reference sequence). CDR3 nucleotides: TGTGCCAGCAGTTACAGTGGCGGGGATACGCAGTATTTT. This translates into CASSYSGGDTQYF.

This clone was detected a few times. This sequence joins TRBV30 and TRBJ2-4; D is perhaps TRBD1 (5 bases). The germline V gene encodes CDR1 GTSNPN and CDR2 SVGIG (reference sequence). The V and J ends lost 2 bases and 0 bases respectively, with 14 bases between them. The CDR3 contains 16 residues. CDR3 in amino acids: CAWSSSLGLAKNIQYF. CDR3 DNA sequence: TGTGCCTGGAGTTCATCCTTGGGGCTAGCCAAAAACATTCAGTACTTC.

V and J are TRBV5-1 and TRBJ2-2; D possibly corresponds to TRBD2 (5 bases). The CDR3 covers 12 residues. The ends were cut back, 4 bases at V and 7 bases at J, with 8 bases in the middle. In germline, CDR1 is SGHRS, CDR2 YFSETQ. CDR3 loop: CASSPSSGELFF. In nucleotides, the CDR3 is TGCGCCAGCAGCCCTAGCAGCGGGGAGCTGTTTTTT.

This chain links TRBV19 with TRBJ2-7, with TRBD2 as a possible D gene (5 bases). Trimming shortened V by 10 bases and J by 0 bases, and 19 bases separated the two germline ends. CDR3 length: 15 residues. The V gene's germline CDR1 is LNHDA and CDR2 SQIVND (reference sequence). CDR3 sequence (DNA): TGTGCCACCAGGAGGTGGGTAGCGAACTCCTACGAGCAGTACTTC. It specifies CATRRWVANSYEQYF. Filled out from reference TRBV19 and TRBJ2-7, the complete variable domain reads DGGITQSPKYLFRKEGQNVTLSCEQNLNHDAMYWYRQDPGQGLRLIYYSQIVNDFQKGDIAEGYSVSREKKESFPLTVTSAQKNPTAFYLCATRRWVANSYEQYFGPGTRLTVT.

The chain links TRBV20-1 to TRBJ1-1; weak D call: TRBD1 (5 bases). Between the trimmed V and J ends, which lost 6 bases and 4 bases, there was a span of 9 bases. Germline-derived CDR1 and CDR2 are DFQATT and SNEGSKA (reference sequence). The CDR3 has 11 residues. The CDR3 nucleotides are TGCAGTGCCCACAGGATCACTGAAGCTTTCTTT. Its protein product is CSAHRITEAFF.

V gene TRBV27 combines with J gene TRBJ2-2, with TRBD1 matching over 8 bases. V shed 5 bases, J shed 2 bases, and the junction held 7 bases outside the gene matches. The germline V gene encodes CDR1 MNHEY and CDR2 SMNVEV (reference sequence). This CDR3 spans 16 amino acids. For the CDR3, the DNA is TGTGCCAGCAGTCCGAGGACAGGGAGAAACACCGGGGAGCTGTTTTTT. It encodes CASSPRTGRNTGELFF.

This clone was observed a handful of times. The chain joins TRBV4-1 to TRBJ2-7, with 11 positions matching TRBD2. This CDR3 has 16 residues. Per the germline V gene, CDR1 is MGHRA and CDR2 is YSYEKL. V was clipped by 2 bases and J by 7 bases; unmatched bases: 10. The CDR3 region is CASSQTLAGGYDEQYF. The CDR3 DNA sequence: TGCGCCAGCAGCCAAACTCTAGCGGGAGGATACGATGAGCAGTACTTC.